What follows describes a single T cell receptor (beta chain). TCRdb re-analysed the 5' RACE reads in MiXCR, keeping a single row per CDR3 protein. The sample has fewer than 200,000 distinct CDR3 sequences; approximately 12% are singletons. This sample is drawn from a study of T-cell memory formation after mild COVID-19. Across the whole study: Largely, the TCR clusters proved donor specific.

Sequencing input: PBMCs or a T cell subset sorted from them (not recorded which). The sequence was obtained from a young man who had mild COVID-19 (a few samples of this study predate the infection). Cell type and time point are not known.

The CDR3 region is CASSFALGTASLYGYTF. As DNA, the CDR3 is TGTGCCAGCAGTTTTGCTCTAGGGACCGCCTCTCTATACGGCTACACCTTC. The chain recombines TRBV12-3 or TRBV12-4 with TRBJ1-2, with D possibly matching TRBD1 (5 bases). The CDR3 loop spans 17 amino acids. V lost 3 bases and J 8 bases, leaving 25 bases between the germline ends.